In this sample, the clone carrying this T cell receptor (beta chain) turned up many times. Germline-derived CDR1 and CDR2 are SGHAT and FQNNGV. The CDR3 totals 15 residues. Trimming stripped 3 bases from V and 8 bases from J, with 19 bases between. As for time point: newly diagnosed GD, antithyroid drugs for less than 3 months. Isolated PBMC RNA provided the starting material for the TCR library. The data belong to a study of regulatory T cells in long-lasting Graves disease. HTBI primers from iRepertoire and Arm-PCR of CDR3 regions yielded the TCR beta libraries. Each CDR3 protein gets one entry after TCRdb re-called the multiplex PCR reads with MiXCR. The data contain some 600,000 distinct CDR3 sequences, 15% to 20% of them singletons. These sequences were also reported in another study, on T cells in Graves' hyperthyroidism and ophthalmopathy.

This sequence originates from a young man with Graves disease. The sequencing here drew on peripheral blood mononuclear cells (PBMCs), taken at new diagnosis, from a patient treated with antithyroid drugs. The chain has TRBV11-2 and TRBJ1-2; tentative D call: TRBD1 (5 bases). In DNA form, the CDR3 reads TGTGCCAGCAGCTTGACCGGGGACGGATTGTGGGGCTACACCTTC. Translated, it gives CASSLTGDGLWGYTF.